A selection of T cell receptor beta chains follows, all from one sample in a study of Graves' ophthalmopathy and Graves' hyperthyroidism. TCRdb re-derived calls from the multiplex PCR reads in MiXCR, one entry per CDR3 protein. The sample includes around 1,000,000 distinct CDR3 sequences, 36% of them seen just once. The sample taken for sequencing was peripheral blood or thyroid tissue (not recorded which). The receptors come from an adult man with Graves' hyperthyroidism. The CDR3 runs from the conserved cysteine through the conserved F or W. The D gene is left open where the match is weak. Size values are once, few and many counts, or a class for expanded clones, and some rows have none.

j_call: TRBJ2-6; d_call: -; v_call: TRBV5-5; cdr3_length: 13; clone_size: many; cdr3_nt: TGTGCCAGCAGCTGGGCTGGGGCCAACGTCCTGACTTTC; cdr3_aa: CASSWAGANVLTF
j_call: TRBJ2-2; d_call: TRBD1; v_call: TRBV20-1; cdr3_length: 13; clone_size: -; cdr3_nt: TGCAGTGCATGGACAGGGAACACCGGGGAGCTGTTTTTT; cdr3_aa: CSAWTGNTGELFF
j_call: TRBJ1-3; d_call: -; v_call: TRBV6-5; cdr3_length: 13; clone_size: few; cdr3_nt: TGTGCCAGCAGACGTCTCTCTGGAAACACCATATATTTT; cdr3_aa: CASRRLSGNTIYF
j_call: TRBJ2-6; d_call: -; v_call: TRBV29-1; cdr3_length: 16; clone_size: many; cdr3_nt: TGCAGCGTTGCCGGGGCCGAGTTCTCTGGGGCCAACGTCCTGACTTTC; cdr3_aa: CSVAGAEFSGANVLTF
j_call: TRBJ1-2; d_call: -; v_call: TRBV5-6; cdr3_length: 15; clone_size: many; cdr3_nt: TGTGCCAGCAGCTTTATGGACCGTGATAGTAGCGGCTACACCTTC; cdr3_aa: CASSFMDRDSSGYTF
j_call: TRBJ1-6; d_call: TRBD1; v_call: TRBV11-2; cdr3_length: 15; clone_size: many; cdr3_nt: TGTGCCAGCAGCTCGGACAGGGCTTATAATTCACCCCTCCACTTT; cdr3_aa: CASSSDRAYNSPLHF
j_call: TRBJ1-3; d_call: -; v_call: TRBV6-5; cdr3_length: 15; clone_size: -; cdr3_nt: TGTGCCTGCAGACCGGGACAACGGACTGGAAACACCATATATTTT; cdr3_aa: CACRPGQRTGNTIYF
j_call: TRBJ2-7; d_call: TRBD1; v_call: TRBV19; cdr3_length: 15; clone_size: -; cdr3_nt: TGTGCCAGTAGTGATCTCGGACAGGGCCCTACGGGACAGTACTTC; cdr3_aa: CASSDLGQGPTGQYF
j_call: TRBJ1-5; d_call: -; v_call: TRBV19; cdr3_length: 16; clone_size: once; cdr3_nt: TGTGCCAGTACGCAACCTGGGGGGGGGGACAATCAGCTCCAGCATTTT; cdr3_aa: CASTQPGGGDNQLQHF
j_call: TRBJ2-7; d_call: -; v_call: TRBV10-2; cdr3_length: 16; clone_size: many; cdr3_nt: TGCGCCAGCAGTGAGTCGAAAGGCCTCATTCCCGGCGAGCAGTACTTC; cdr3_aa: CASSESKGLIPGEQYF
j_call: TRBJ1-5; d_call: -; v_call: TRBV12-3/TRBV12-4; cdr3_length: 16; clone_size: many; cdr3_nt: TGTGCCAGCAGATTTACAGGGAGGGGTTCGTATCAGCCCCAGCATTTT; cdr3_aa: CASRFTGRGSYQPQHF
j_call: TRBJ1-2; d_call: -; v_call: TRBV29-1; cdr3_length: 13; clone_size: -; cdr3_nt: TGCAGCGTTGTATTTGGGGACGGGTATGGCTACACCTTC; cdr3_aa: CSVVFGDGYGYTF
j_call: TRBJ2-5; d_call: -; v_call: TRBV28; cdr3_length: 14; clone_size: -; cdr3_nt: TGTGCCAGCAGTTTACACGGGTACCAAGAGACCCAGTACTTC; cdr3_aa: CASSLHGYQETQYF
j_call: TRBJ2-7; d_call: -; v_call: TRBV2; cdr3_length: 15; clone_size: -; cdr3_nt: TGTGCCAGCGCAGCAAGTGCTTGGAATAGCTACGAGCAGTACTTC; cdr3_aa: CASAASAWNSYEQYF
j_call: TRBJ2-7; d_call: TRBD1; v_call: TRBV29-1; cdr3_length: 14; clone_size: few; cdr3_nt: TGCAGCGCTCGAAGGGGGACAGGGGGCGGGGAGCAATACTTC; cdr3_aa: CSARRGTGGGEQYF
j_call: TRBJ1-2; d_call: -; v_call: TRBV19; cdr3_length: 12; clone_size: many; cdr3_nt: TGTGCCAGCTTCCCCAGGGTTAGCGGCTACACCTTC; cdr3_aa: CASFPRVSGYTF
j_call: TRBJ2-7; d_call: TRBD1; v_call: TRBV6-5; cdr3_length: 18; clone_size: once; cdr3_nt: TGTGCCAGCAGTTACCGGGCACGAACAGGGGGCCTTATCTACGAGCAGTACTTC; cdr3_aa: CASSYRARTGGLIYEQYF
j_call: TRBJ1-4; d_call: -; v_call: TRBV10-3; cdr3_length: 14; clone_size: -; cdr3_nt: TGTGCCAGCAGTGGCTCCGACAGTTGGGAAAAACTGTTTTTT; cdr3_aa: CASSGSDSWEKLFF
j_call: TRBJ2-2; d_call: TRBD1; v_call: TRBV7-2; cdr3_length: 16; clone_size: -; cdr3_nt: TGTGCCAGCAGCCCAGGACAGGTTCGGAACACCGGGGAGCTGTTTTTT; cdr3_aa: CASSPGQVRNTGELFF
j_call: TRBJ2-2; d_call: TRBD2; v_call: TRBV7-2; cdr3_length: 16; clone_size: few; cdr3_nt: TGTGCCAGCAGCTTAGTAGCGGGAGGGAGCTACGGGGAGCTGTTTTTT; cdr3_aa: CASSLVAGGSYGELFF
j_call: TRBJ2-7; d_call: TRBD1; v_call: TRBV6-1; cdr3_length: 15; clone_size: -; cdr3_nt: TGTGCCAGCAGTGAAGCGGCCGGGACAGGGCTCGAGCAGTACTTC; cdr3_aa: CASSEAAGTGLEQYF
j_call: TRBJ2-7; d_call: -; v_call: TRBV4-3; cdr3_length: 15; clone_size: -; cdr3_nt: TGCGCCAGCAGCCAAGATAGGCCGGGGTCTTACGAGCAGTACTTC; cdr3_aa: CASSQDRPGSYEQYF
j_call: TRBJ2-7; d_call: -; v_call: TRBV5-1; cdr3_length: 14; clone_size: few; cdr3_nt: TGCGCCAGCAGCTTTGACAGTATCTCCTACGAGCAGTACTTC; cdr3_aa: CASSFDSISYEQYF
j_call: TRBJ1-5; d_call: -; v_call: TRBV29-1; cdr3_length: 16; clone_size: few; cdr3_nt: TGCAGCGTTGAAGTCTACGGTGGTGGGAACAATCAGCCCCAGCATTTT; cdr3_aa: CSVEVYGGGNNQPQHF
j_call: TRBJ1-1; d_call: -; v_call: TRBV29-1; cdr3_length: 16; clone_size: many; cdr3_nt: TGCAGCGTTGAAAAAATTTTGGCGGGGAGAGGTGCTGAAGCTTTCTTT; cdr3_aa: CSVEKILAGRGAEAFF
j_call: TRBJ1-3; d_call: -; v_call: TRBV9; cdr3_length: 13; clone_size: -; cdr3_nt: TGTGCCAGCAGCACGCCCCAGGGAAACACCATATATTTT; cdr3_aa: CASSTPQGNTIYF
j_call: TRBJ2-5; d_call: TRBD2; v_call: TRBV28; cdr3_length: 15; clone_size: -; cdr3_nt: TGTGCCAGCAGCTTACTAGCGGGAGGGGAAGAGACCCAGTACTTC; cdr3_aa: CASSLLAGGEETQYF
j_call: TRBJ2-5; d_call: -; v_call: TRBV7-3; cdr3_length: 13; clone_size: many; cdr3_nt: TGTGCCAGCTCACCAGCCGGGCGGGAGACCCAGTACTTC; cdr3_aa: CASSPAGRETQYF
j_call: TRBJ2-3; d_call: -; v_call: TRBV20-1; cdr3_length: 15; clone_size: -; cdr3_nt: TGCAGTGCTAGTTCTATGGACACTCTCACAGATACGCAGTATTTT; cdr3_aa: CSASSMDTLTDTQYF
j_call: TRBJ2-2; d_call: TRBD2; v_call: TRBV11-2; cdr3_length: 15; clone_size: many; cdr3_nt: TGTGCCAGCAGCTTTGCTGGCGGGAGAGCCGGGGAGCTGTTTTTT; cdr3_aa: CASSFAGGRAGELFF
j_call: TRBJ1-2; d_call: -; v_call: TRBV14; cdr3_length: 15; clone_size: -; cdr3_nt: TGTGCCAGCAGCCAAGGGCGGGGTTCGAGCTATGGCTACACCTTC; cdr3_aa: CASSQGRGSSYGYTF
j_call: TRBJ2-7; d_call: -; v_call: TRBV7-8; cdr3_length: 15; clone_size: -; cdr3_nt: TGTGCCAGCAGCGTAGCGGAGGGGATTAGCCACGAGCAGTACTTC; cdr3_aa: CASSVAEGISHEQYF
j_call: TRBJ1-5; d_call: -; v_call: TRBV20-1; cdr3_length: 13; clone_size: few; cdr3_nt: TGCAGTGCCTTAGGCAGCATTGATCAGCCCCAGCATTTT; cdr3_aa: CSALGSIDQPQHF
j_call: TRBJ2-7; d_call: TRBD2; v_call: TRBV20-1; cdr3_length: 16; clone_size: many; cdr3_nt: TGCAGTGCTACAGCCTCTCTAGCGGGGGACGTGGACGAGCAGTACTTC; cdr3_aa: CSATASLAGDVDEQYF
j_call: TRBJ1-1; d_call: TRBD1; v_call: TRBV15; cdr3_length: 16; clone_size: many; cdr3_nt: TGTGCCACCAGCCCTCCGGGACAGGGACGCATCACTGAAGCTTTCTTT; cdr3_aa: CATSPPGQGRITEAFF
j_call: TRBJ2-7; d_call: TRBD1; v_call: TRBV10-3; cdr3_length: 16; clone_size: -; cdr3_nt: TGTGCCATCAGTGACCGAGGGGGGACAGGGGGCTACGAGCAGTACTTC; cdr3_aa: CAISDRGGTGGYEQYF
j_call: TRBJ2-7; d_call: TRBD1; v_call: TRBV7-8; cdr3_length: 13; clone_size: -; cdr3_nt: TGTGCCAGCAGCGTCCGACAGGGGGCCGAGCAGTACTTC; cdr3_aa: CASSVRQGAEQYF
j_call: TRBJ1-4; d_call: -; v_call: TRBV20-1; cdr3_length: 13; clone_size: -; cdr3_nt: TGCAGTGCTGCGGACATGGGCGGTGAAAAACTGTTTTTT; cdr3_aa: CSAADMGGEKLFF
j_call: TRBJ1-1; d_call: -; v_call: TRBV25-1; cdr3_length: 14; clone_size: -; cdr3_nt: TGTGCCAGCAGAGTACAGGGAGTGAACACTGAAGCTTTCTTT; cdr3_aa: CASRVQGVNTEAFF
j_call: TRBJ1-6; d_call: -; v_call: TRBV28; cdr3_length: 14; clone_size: -; cdr3_nt: TGTGCCAGCAGCCCGCCCAGGGAAGACTCACCCCTCCACTTT; cdr3_aa: CASSPPREDSPLHF